The 17 T cell receptor beta chains below all came from one sample that was sequenced in a study of identical twins. MiXCR, run by TCRdb on the 5' RACE reads, gives a single entry per CDR3 protein. In the table there are about 900,000 distinct CDR3 sequences, 10% to 15% of which are singletons. Separately, the same data were catalogued under a study of yellow fever vaccine responses in identical twins.

Sequencing was carried out using PBMCs. The source is a young woman in good health.

The chain combines TRBV6-1 with TRBJ1-1; D is unclear. Germline V gives CDR1 MNHNS, CDR2 SASEGT. This CDR3 has 13 amino acids. Trimming pared 4 bases from V and 4 bases from J, leaving 10 bases between. In nucleotides, the CDR3 is TGTGCCAGCAGTGGTGGGAAGGGCACTGAAGCTTTCTTT. As protein: CASSGGKGTEAFF.

This clonotype turned up a few times. The chain couples TRBV20-1 to TRBJ2-5, with 8 bases lining up with TRBD2. The CDR3 consists of 18 residues. The trim removed 0 bases at V and 3 bases at J, leaving 15 bases unmatched. Looked up from germline, CDR1 is DFQATT and CDR2 is SNEGSKA (reference sequence). This CDR3 is CSARDFQRESAREETQYF. As DNA, the CDR3 is TGCAGTGCTAGAGATTTCCAGCGGGAGTCGGCGCGCGAAGAGACCCAGTACTTC.

This clonotype was detected only a few times. V and J are TRBV7-9 and TRBJ2-3; 9 bases are a match to TRBD2. V trimming: 6 bases; J trimming: 2 bases; junction bases outside the gene matches: 6. The germline V gene has CDR1 SEHNR and CDR2 FQNEAQ (reference sequence). The CDR3 consists of 15 residues. The CDR3 spells CASSRLAAPTDTQYF. CDR3 nucleotide sequence: TGTGCCAGCAGTCGACTAGCGGCTCCCACAGATACGCAGTATTTT.

This clonotype was seen a few times. This sequence joins TRBV9 and TRBJ2-2, with 12 bases aligning to TRBD2. Germline V CDR1 and CDR2: SGDLS, YYNGEE. The CDR3 is 16 amino acids. The V and J ends lost 3 bases and 6 bases, in that order; junction bases with no gene match: 6. The CDR3 DNA sequence: TGTGCCAGCAGCGCCCTTCTAGCGGGGGGGCCCGGGGAGCTGTTTTTT. This translates into CASSALLAGGPGELFF.

This clonotype has just a few counts. This rearrangement joins TRBV9 to TRBJ2-1; D is perhaps TRBD2 (5 bases). The ends were cut back, 0 bases at V and 3 bases at J, with 10 bases in the middle. The length of the CDR3 is 15 residues. The germline CDR1 and CDR2 sequences are SGDLS and YYNGEE. CDR3 in amino acids: CASSVDAGLYNEQFF. Here the CDR3 DNA reads TGTGCCAGCAGCGTAGATGCGGGCCTCTACAATGAGCAGTTCTTC.

The chain combines TRBV20-1 with TRBJ2-2, with D unclear. Trimming took 0 bases from V and 4 from J, leaving 12 bases between them. The CDR3 extends over 15 amino acids. Germline loops: CDR1 DFQATT, CDR2 SNEGSKA (reference sequence). DNA of the CDR3: TGCAGTGCTAGAGATTCGGCCGCGGCCACCGGGGAGCTGTTTTTT. Its translation is CSARDSAAATGELFF.

This clonotype was picked up a small number of times. The gene calls are TRBV12-3 or TRBV12-4 and TRBJ2-5, with D perhaps TRBD1 (5 bases). The CDR3 covers 14 residues. V lost 5 bases and J lost 5, with 15 bases in between. CDR3 region: CASSPPNRQETQYF. CDR3 bases: TGTGCCAGCAGTCCCCCGAACAGGCAGGAGACCCAGTACTTC.

This clonotype was found many times. The chain carries TRBV28 and TRBJ1-4, with 8 bases identical to TRBD1. Germline V gene sequence: CDR1 MDHEN, CDR2 SYDVKM. V lost 8 bases, J lost 7 bases, and 6 bases stayed unmatched. The CDR3 has 13 residues. The CDR3 loop reads CASLTGGGEKLFF. In DNA, the CDR3 is TGTGCCAGCCTCACAGGGGGTGGTGAAAAACTGTTTTTT.

This clonotype was observed a handful of times. V gene TRBV6-1 combines with J gene TRBJ2-3; D might be TRBD2 (6 bases). The germline V gene has CDR1 MNHNS and CDR2 SASEGT. The CDR3 runs to 14 residues. Deletions cut 3 bases from V and 5 bases from J, with 12 bases between. CDR3 in amino acids: CASSDWTILDTQYF. The CDR3 coding sequence is TGTGCCAGCAGTGATTGGACTATCTTAGATACGCAGTATTTT.

This clonotype has only a few counts. The J gene is TRBJ2-7, the V gene TRBV12-3 or TRBV12-4, with 10 bases that match TRBD2. V lost 2 bases to trimming and J lost 5 bases; unmatched junction nucleotides: 9. The CDR3 totals 16 residues. CDR3 loop: CASSLSLAGAADEQYF. In DNA, the CDR3 is TGTGCCAGCAGTTTATCTCTAGCGGGAGCTGCGGACGAGCAGTACTTC.

The table lists this clonotype with a few counts. The V and J genes are TRBV20-1 and TRBJ2-7; D unclear. CDR3 length equals 12 residues. CDR1 and CDR2 (germline): DFQATT, SNEGSKA (reference sequence). V lost 6 bases, J lost 2 bases, and 11 bases lay in between. The CDR3 sequence: CSAEGNAYEQYV. In DNA form, the CDR3 reads TGCAGTGCCGAAGGAAACGCCTACGAGCAGTACGTC.

In this sample, this clonotype turned up a few times. The V gene is TRBV5-5, the J gene TRBJ2-1; tentatively, D is TRBD1 (6 bases). Germline values: CDR1 SGHKS, CDR2 YYEKEE (reference sequence). V was shortened by 3 bases and J by 7 bases, with 17 bases between the two germline ends. This CDR3 is built from 15 residues. CDR3 bases: TGTGCCAGCAGCTCCGAGGGACACTGGGGTAATGAGCAGTTCTTC. This encodes CASSSEGHWGNEQFF.

This sequence joins TRBV28 and TRBJ2-2; 12 nucleotides line up with TRBD2. CDR3 length: 17 residues. V trimming: 6 bases; J trimming: 5 bases; junction bases outside the gene matches: 10. CDR1 and CDR2 from the germline V gene are MDHEN and SYDVKM. DNA for the CDR3: TGTGCCAGCAGCGGACTAGCGGGGCACCTGGGGACCGGGGAGCTGTTTTTT. The encoded protein is CASSGLAGHLGTGELFF.

This chain joins TRBV4-1 and TRBJ1-5; D call uncertain. CDR3 length: 17 residues. V lost 1 base and J lost 0, with 13 bases in between. Germline CDR1 is MGHRA and CDR2 is YSYEKL. The CDR3 spells CASSQGPGYGSNQPQHF. DNA of the CDR3: TGCGCCAGCAGCCAAGGTCCGGGGTACGGTAGCAATCAGCCCCAGCATTTT.

This clonotype was seen repeatedly, ten times or more. The chain carries TRBV12-3 or TRBV12-4 and TRBJ2-7; TRBD2 agrees at 8 bases. This CDR3 has 14 residues. Unmatched junction bases numbered 9, after V lost 7 bases and J lost 4 bases. As DNA, the CDR3 is TGTGCCAGCACCTGGAGCGGGAGTGGATACGAGCAGTACTTC. Its translation is CASTWSGSGYEQYF.

In its sample, this clonotype was seen many times. This chain connects TRBV12-3 or TRBV12-4 to TRBJ2-5; no reliable D call. The CDR3 is made up of 15 amino acids. Between the trimmed V and J ends, which lost 1 base and 5 bases, there was a span of 14 bases. CDR3 in DNA: TGTGCCAGCAGTTTAGGACTCCAGGAAGAGGAGACCCAGTACTTC. Encoded protein: CASSLGLQEEETQYF.

The chain employs TRBV12-3 or TRBV12-4 and TRBJ2-1, with TRBD2 matching over 7 bases. The V gene end was trimmed by 2 bases and the J gene end by 7 bases; junction bases not matched to a gene: 8. The CDR3 length is 15 residues. The CDR3: CASSLSASGRNEQFF. CDR3 DNA sequence: TGTGCCAGCAGTTTATCGGCTAGCGGTCGGAATGAGCAGTTCTTC.